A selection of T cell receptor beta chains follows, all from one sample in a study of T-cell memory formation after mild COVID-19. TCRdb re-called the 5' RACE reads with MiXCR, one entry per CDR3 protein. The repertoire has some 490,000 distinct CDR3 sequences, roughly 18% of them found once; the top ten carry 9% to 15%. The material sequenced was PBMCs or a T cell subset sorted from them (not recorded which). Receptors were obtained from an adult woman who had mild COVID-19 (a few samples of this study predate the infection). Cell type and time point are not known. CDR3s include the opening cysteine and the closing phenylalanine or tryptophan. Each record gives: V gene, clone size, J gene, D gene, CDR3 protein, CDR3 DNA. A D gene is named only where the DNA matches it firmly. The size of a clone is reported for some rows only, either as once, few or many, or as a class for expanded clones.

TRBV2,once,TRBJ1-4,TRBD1,CASSEDEGAGGKLFF,TGTGCCAGCAGTGAAGACGAGGGGGCTGGAGGAAAACTGTTTTTT
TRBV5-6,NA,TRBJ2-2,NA,CASSVRDYTGELFF,TGTGCCAGCAGCGTGAGGGACTACACCGGGGAGCTGTTTTTT
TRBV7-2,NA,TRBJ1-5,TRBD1,CASSLVGRGLWQPQHF,TGTGCCAGCAGCTTAGTTGGCAGGGGGCTCTGGCAGCCCCAGCATTTT
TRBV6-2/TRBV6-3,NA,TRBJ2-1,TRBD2,CASIGGSGSNEQFF,TGTGCCAGCATAGGCGGGAGTGGATCCAATGAGCAGTTCTTC
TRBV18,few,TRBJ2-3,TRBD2,CASSPSAGVSTDTQYF,TGTGCCAGCTCACCATCAGCGGGGGTTAGCACAGATACGCAGTATTTT
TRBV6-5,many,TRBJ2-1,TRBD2,CASSYSAGFANEQFF,TGTGCCAGCAGTTACTCAGCGGGGTTCGCCAATGAGCAGTTCTTC
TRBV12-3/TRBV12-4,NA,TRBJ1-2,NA,CARSYTGYGYTF,TGTGCCAGAAGTTACACAGGTTATGGCTACACCTTC
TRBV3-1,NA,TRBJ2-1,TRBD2,CASSQDLGTSYNEQFF,TGTGCCAGCAGCCAAGATCTCGGGACTAGCTACAATGAGCAGTTCTTC
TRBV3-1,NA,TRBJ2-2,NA,CASRRAGELFF,TGTGCCAGCCGCCGGGCCGGGGAGCTGTTTTTT
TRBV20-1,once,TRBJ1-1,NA,CSAAGEGTEAFF,TGCAGTGCTGCGGGGGAGGGCACTGAAGCTTTCTTT
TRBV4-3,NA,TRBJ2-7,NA,CASSQEYGLFNEQYF,TGCGCCAGCAGCCAAGAGTATGGGCTATTCAACGAGCAGTACTTC
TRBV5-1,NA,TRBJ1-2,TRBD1,CASSPGQGSRGGGYTF,TGCGCCAGCAGCCCCGGACAGGGAAGCAGGGGAGGCGGCTACACCTTC
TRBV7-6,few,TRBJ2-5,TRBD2,CASSFSLGRAGETQYF,TGTGCCAGCAGTTTTTCTCTCGGGAGGGCAGGGGAGACCCAGTACTTC
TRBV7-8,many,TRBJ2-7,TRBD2,CASSLGTSGGLTYEQYF,TGTGCCAGCAGCTTAGGGACTAGCGGGGGCCTTACCTACGAGCAGTACTTC
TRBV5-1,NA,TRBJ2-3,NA,CASSLDFSGGNTQYF,TGCGCCAGCAGCTTGGATTTTAGCGGAGGAAATACGCAGTATTTT
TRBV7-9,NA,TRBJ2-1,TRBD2,CASRESGSIDNEQFF,TGTGCCAGTAGAGAGAGCGGGAGTATAGACAATGAGCAGTTCTTC
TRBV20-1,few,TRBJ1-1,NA,CSATPRGKGLGTEAFF,TGCAGTGCTACCCCTAGGGGAAAGGGCTTAGGAACTGAAGCTTTCTTT